The source of this T cell receptor beta chain is a study of T cells in Graves' hyperthyroidism and ophthalmopathy. With a duration under 2 months, the hyperthyroidism was newly diagnosed in patients aged 18 to 65. PBMCs were collected from a roughly 9.7 ml volume of fresh peripheral blood. This clonotype was observed many times. RNA transcripts served as the template for amplifying TCR beta CDR3 regions. When the TCR CDR3 underwent first-round RT-PCR, the HTBI primer set was used. TCRdb independently ran MiXCR on the multiplex PCR reads; one entry per CDR3 protein. The table has under 700,000 distinct CDR3 sequences, approximately 15% seen once. Material for sequencing was blood. This receptor was identified in a woman under 30 with Graves' hyperthyroidism.

The DNA of the CDR3 is TGCAGTGCTAGACAAGCGGGGGGCCCCTACGAGCAGTACTTC. Translating it yields CSARQAGGPYEQYF. The rearrangement joins TRBV20-1 to TRBJ2-7; 9 nucleotides line up with TRBD2. Germline CDR1 and CDR2: DFQATT and SNEGSKA (reference sequence). Unmatched junction bases numbered 4, after V lost 2 bases and J lost 2 bases. The CDR3 sequence is 14 residues long.